Sequencing of this T cell receptor (beta chain) was carried out in a study of PD-1 blockade in classical Hodgkin lymphoma. Whole-study findings and limits: Complete responders showed a baseline diversity that resembled the diversity of newly diagnosed patients.

Every patient relapsed after autologous stem cell transplantation, and brentuximab vedotin exposure varied. Patients reached a best response of complete response, partial response or progressive disease. Trimming cost V 7 bases and J 0 bases, with 9 bases left between them. CDR3 length: 13 amino acids. Germline-derived CDR1 and CDR2 are SNHLY and FYNNEI. On this clone: Its antigen is still unknown.

The method was immunoSEQ multiplex PCR; TCRdb's version includes in-frame clones alone and lacks a portion of them. The sample includes 55,000 to 75,000 clones, 70% to 75% of them seen just once. This rearrangement joins TRBV2 to TRBJ1-1; D may be TRBD1 (6 bases). Source: peripheral blood mononuclear cells (PBMCs), taken before the second cycle of nivolumab. The TCR originated in a human donor with classical Hodgkin lymphoma. The CDR3 here is CASTQGMNTEAFF. For the CDR3, the DNA is TGTGCCAGCACCCAGGGGATGAACACTGAAGCTTTCTTT.